This T cell receptor beta chain stems from a study of post-analysis software for immune sequencing data. As for the study in general: Recorded disease courses covered relapsing-remitting, secondary progressive and progressive-relapsing multiple sclerosis. Some patients had no subtype annotation. General study points: F measure clustering grouped samples strongly by preparation batch. Comparison with controls showed significantly lower normalized Chao1 diversity in multiple sclerosis patients. Patients showed TRBV5-6, TRBV5-1 and TRBV20-1 among four to six TRBV segments more frequent than in controls.

Unique molecular identifiers featured in each of the TCR beta cDNA libraries. Around 460,000 cDNA molecules came from 1 to 10 million T cells. One entry per CDR3 protein, called by TCRdb with MiXCR from the PCR reads. In the table there are about 500,000 distinct CDR3 sequences, approximately 46% of which are singletons. V dropped 4 bases and J dropped 8; count of bases not matched to a gene: 11. Germline-derived CDR1 and CDR2 are SGDLS and YYNGEE. The CDR3 runs 16 residues. In its sample, this clonotype was seen once. Its specificity is unknown. This chain connects TRBV9 to TRBJ2-1; 11 bases align to TRBD2. The receptor comes from a girl aged 5-17 years with multiple sclerosis. The sequenced material came from blood. CDR3 sequence reads: CASSPPTSGRGYEQFF. CDR3 sequence (DNA): TGTGCCAGCAGCCCACCCACTAGCGGGAGAGGCTATGAGCAGTTCTTC.